This T cell receptor (beta chain) was profiled in a study of shared clonotypes between healthy human individuals. The table came from immunoSEQ multiplex PCR; TCRdb's copy has only in-frame clones and leaves some out. The sample lists roughly 410,000 clones, around 96% occurring once. This CDR3 has 14 residues. The germline V gene encodes CDR1 MNHEY and CDR2 SVGAGI. Trimming left V 2 bases short and J 0 bases short, with 5 bases between. Study-wide points: Compared with memory subsets, naive subsets generally had larger estimated richness.

As regards this clone: The antigen is unknown.

The V gene is TRBV6-5, the J gene TRBJ2-1; possibly TRBD1 for D (5 bases). The sample comprised memory CD8+ T cells sorted from blood. The subset: CD45RO+ cells pooled with CCR7-negative TemRA cells. This TCR came from a man aged 25-45 years in good health. The CDR3 coding sequence is TGTGCCAGCAGTTACGACAGCTCCTACAATGAGCAGTTCTTC. Translation: CASSYDSSYNEQFF.